These 27 T cell receptor beta chains share one sample of origin, sequenced in a study of spatial heterogeneity in lung cancer. Study-level points and caveats: Mutation counts in tumors were tracked by counts of expanded intratumoral alpha and beta TCRs.

TCRdb redid the calling of the 5' RACE reads with MiXCR, one entry per CDR3 protein. The sample lists over a thousand distinct CDR3 sequences, about 9.4% occurring once. The sample's time point: sample taken at primary tumor resection. Their antigen targets remain unknown. The material sequenced was lung tumor tissue, taken at surgery. Receptor source: a female donor with early-stage non-small cell lung cancer.

Judged by abundance, this clonotype is medium-sized. This beta chain is off target for a library built for alpha chains, so its abundance means little. This chain connects TRBV6-9 to TRBJ2-3, with TRBD1 identical over 7 bases. The CDR3 runs to 15 residues. With V trimmed by 4 bases and J by 4 bases, 8 bases remained unmatched. Germline loops: CDR1 MNHGY, CDR2 SVAAGI. The CDR3 spells CASSCNRGEADTQYF. CDR3 bases: TGTGCCAGCAGTTGTAACAGGGGAGAGGCAGATACGCAGTATTTT.

By sample share, this clonotype is medium-sized. This beta chain turned up in a library designed for alpha chains; as an off-target read, its abundance says little. The chain carries TRBV9 and TRBJ2-1; the match to TRBD1 covers 8 bases. Germline loops: CDR1 SGDLS, CDR2 YYNGEE. The CDR3 spans 15 residues. The V and J ends lost 4 bases and 7 bases, in that order; junction bases with no gene match: 10. CDR3 nucleotides: TGTGCCAGCAGCAACGGACAGGGAGTATCGAATGAGCAGTTCTTC. This sequence encodes CASSNGQGVSNEQFF.

Comment on this clonotype: Since the library was made to target alpha chains, this beta chain is a stray read and its abundance is not meaningful. The genes are TRBV19 and TRBJ2-2; D call uncertain. The germline V and J ends were trimmed by 4 bases and 0 bases, with 3 bases remaining between them. The CDR3 contains 13 residues. Per germline, CDR1 LNHDA and CDR2 SQIVND (reference sequence). The CDR3 coding sequence is TGTGCCAGTAGTAATCCGAACACCGGGGAGCTGTTTTTT. Amino acid sequence: CASSNPNTGELFF. The full variable domain, rest sourced from reference TRBV19 and TRBJ2-2, is DGGITQSPKYLFRKEGQNVTLSCEQNLNHDAMYWYRQDPGQGLRLIYYSQIVNDFQKGDIAEGYSVSREKKESFPLTVTSAQKNPTAFYLCASSNPNTGELFFGEGSRLTVL.

This clonotype rates as medium-sized (0.01 to 0.1%). Since the library was made to target alpha chains, this beta chain is a stray read and its abundance is not meaningful. The chain couples TRBV10-3 to TRBJ2-3, with D possibly called TRBD1 or TRBD2 (5 bases each). Germline V gives CDR1 ENHRY, CDR2 SYGVKD. Trimming pared 6 bases from V and 4 bases from J, leaving 17 bases between. This CDR3 is built from 15 residues. Written as DNA, the CDR3 is TGTGCCATCAGCCCCGGGGACGTGGGCCCAGATACGCAGTATTTT. Its protein is CAISPGDVGPDTQYF.

In this sample, this clonotype turned up many times. This beta chain is a stray read from a library made for alpha chains; its abundance is not meaningful. This chain connects TRBV27 to TRBJ1-5; D is possibly TRBD1 (6 bases). The CDR3 has 14 residues. Looked up from germline, CDR1 is MNHEY and CDR2 is SMNVEV (reference sequence). Between the trimmed V and J ends, which lost 5 bases and 2 bases, there was a span of 10 bases. This CDR3 reads CASSPRGGNQPQHF. CDR3 coding DNA: TGTGCCAGCAGTCCTAGGGGGGGCAATCAGCCCCAGCATTTT.

There are many counts of this clonotype. Since it is a stray read in a library aimed at alpha chains, this beta chain has a size that is not meaningful. The V call is TRBV7-9, the J call TRBJ2-1; 10 bases fit TRBD2. The germline V gene has CDR1 SEHNR and CDR2 FQNEAQ (reference sequence). Unmatched junction bases numbered 6, after V lost 5 bases and J lost 8 bases. This CDR3 region has 14 residues. CDR3 DNA: TGTGCCAGCAGCAAGCGGGAGGGCCACGATGAGCAGTTCTTC. Protein sequence: CASSKREGHDEQFF.

This clonotype showed up many times. This beta chain was picked up by a library intended for alpha chains and is off target, so its count carries little meaning. The V call is TRBV29-1, the J call TRBJ2-3; D unresolved. From germline, CDR1 is SQVTM and CDR2 ANQGSEA. Trimming cost V 2 bases and J 2 bases, with 5 bases left between them. The CDR3 covers 12 residues. The CDR3, as DNA: TGCAGCGTTGAATACTCCACAGATACGCAGTATTTT. As protein: CSVEYSTDTQYF.

Sample share makes this clonotype medium-sized (0.01 to 0.1%). Since it is a stray read in a library aimed at alpha chains, this beta chain has a size that is not meaningful. The genes are TRBV12-3 or TRBV12-4 and TRBJ2-2, with unresolved D. There are 12 residues in the CDR3. V was trimmed by 6 bases and J by 3 bases, leaving 5 bases between them. The CDR3 DNA reads as TGTGCCAGCAGGGGTTACACCGGGGAGCTGTTTTTT. Encoded protein: CASRGYTGELFF.

This clonotype showed up many times. This beta chain is a stray sequence in a library constructed for alpha chains; its clone size is not meaningful. The chain employs TRBV4-2 and TRBJ1-4, with 7 bases matching TRBD1. After removal of 1 base from V and 7 bases from J, the junction contained 9 bases not matched to a gene. Germline loops: CDR1 LGHNA, CDR2 YNFKEQ. CDR3 length: 16 residues. This CDR3 reads CASSQASEGAREKLFF. CDR3 nucleotides: TGTGCCAGCAGCCAAGCCTCGGAGGGGGCGCGTGAAAAACTGTTTTTT.

With regard to this clonotype: This beta chain turned up in a library designed for alpha chains; as an off-target read, its abundance says little. The genes are TRBV4-2 and TRBJ1-5, with D hard to call. CDR1 and CDR2 from the germline V gene are LGHNA and YNFKEQ. Trimming removed 0 bases from V and 0 bases from J, with 6 bases in between. This CDR3 is 15 amino acids long. CDR3 protein: CASSQESNSNQPQHF. The CDR3 DNA reads TGTGCCAGCAGCCAAGAATCAAATAGCAATCAGCCCCAGCATTTT.

By share, this clonotype counts as large. Found in a library prepared for alpha chains, this beta chain is an off-target read, and its abundance has little meaning. The V and J genes are TRBV12-3 or TRBV12-4 and TRBJ2-1; possible D gene TRBD1, 7 bases. The CDR3 covers 15 residues. Trimming shortened V by 6 bases and J by 5 bases, and 17 bases separated the two germline ends. CDR3: CASSQPGGSHNEQFF. DNA for the CDR3: TGTGCCAGCAGCCAGCCAGGGGGGTCACACAATGAGCAGTTCTTC.

This clonotype was detected ten times or more. The library was designed around alpha chains, so this beta chain is a stray read whose abundance carries little weight. The rearrangement joins TRBV10-3 to TRBJ1-2; perhaps TRBD1 as D (6 bases). Deletions cut 2 bases from V and 5 bases from J, with 12 bases between. The germline V gene encodes CDR1 ENHRY and CDR2 SYGVKD. The CDR3 covers 14 residues. The CDR3 nucleotides read TGTGCCATCAGTGAGAGACAGGAATTTTATGGCTACACCTTC. Amino acids: CAISERQEFYGYTF.

This clonotype is medium-sized. This beta chain is off target for a library built for alpha chains, so its abundance means little. In DNA, the CDR3 is TGTGCCAGCAGCTCCCTGGGGTCGGACCCTTCCTACGAGCAGTACTTC. Amino acid sequence: CASSSLGSDPSYEQYF. J is TRBJ2-7 and V is TRBV7-2, with D unclear. This CDR3 has 16 amino acids. V shed 4 bases and J shed 1 base, with 17 bases lying between them. Germline-derived CDR1 and CDR2 are SGHTA and FQGNSA.

This clonotype appeared many times. As an off-target read in a library built for alpha chains, this beta chain has a frequency of little significance. The V gene is TRBV18, the J gene TRBJ1-3; TRBD1 might be the D (5 bases). Trimming cost V 2 bases and J 0 bases, with 11 bases left between them. The length of the CDR3 is 16 residues. The V gene's germline CDR1 is KGHSH and CDR2 LQKENI. CDR3: CASSPNDSGSGNTIYF. Written as DNA, the CDR3 is TGTGCCAGCTCACCAAATGACAGCGGCTCTGGAAACACCATATATTTT.

This clonotype rates as large. Being off target in a library aimed at alpha chains, this beta chain has a size of little meaning. The chain couples TRBV20-1 to TRBJ2-3; D possibly corresponds to TRBD1 (7 bases). V was cut by 0 bases and J by 5 bases, with 12 bases left in between. Germline lookup yields CDR1 DFQATT and CDR2 SNEGSKA (reference sequence). The CDR3 extends over 14 amino acids. The CDR3 DNA reads as TGCAGTGCTAGAGATTTCCAGGGGGGAGATACGCAGTATTTT. It is translated as CSARDFQGGDTQYF.

Details on this clonotype: The size of this beta chain means little, since it is a stray read in a library made for alpha chains. This sequence joins TRBV19 and TRBJ2-1; 9 positions agree with TRBD2. Germline V gene sequence: CDR1 LNHDA, CDR2 SQIVND (reference sequence). Unmatched junction bases numbered 8, after V lost 5 bases and J lost 9 bases. The CDR3 sequence is 14 residues long. CDR3 loop: CASSGGLAFGEQFF. CDR3 nucleotide sequence: TGTGCCAGTAGTGGGGGACTAGCATTTGGTGAGCAGTTCTTC.

This clonotype is labeled medium-sized. This beta chain slipped into a library made for alpha chains as a stray read, so its size is not meaningful. This sequence joins TRBV29-1 and TRBJ2-1, with D possibly matching TRBD1 (6 bases). CDR1 is SQVTM and CDR2 is ANQGSEA in the germline V gene. The CDR3 extends over 13 amino acids. V was cut by 6 bases and J by 8 bases, with 17 bases left in between. The CDR3 region is CSVAQGSGYEQFF. In nucleotides, the CDR3 is TGCAGCGTCGCACAGGGTTCCGGCTATGAGCAGTTCTTC.

This clonotype ranks as medium-sized (0.01 to 0.1%). Within a library made for alpha chains, this beta chain is off target, and its count is uninformative. The chain carries TRBV7-2 and TRBJ2-7; possibly TRBD2 for D (6 bases). Germline V CDR1 and CDR2: SGHTA, FQGNSA. Trimming pared 2 bases from V and 4 bases from J, leaving 15 bases between. The CDR3 totals 15 residues. The chain's CDR3 is CASSLFPGAEYEQYF. The DNA for the CDR3 is TGTGCCAGCAGCTTATTTCCGGGAGCGGAGTACGAGCAGTACTTC.

This clonotype is large. This beta chain lies outside the target of a library built for alpha chains; its clone size means little. The rearrangement links TRBV4-1 to TRBJ2-1, with 11 nucleotides matching TRBD2. Germline CDR1 is MGHRA and CDR2 is YSYEKL. V lost 4 bases and J lost 0; bases outside the gene matches: 5. This CDR3 region has 17 residues. CDR3 sequence: CASSPILAGGSYNEQFF. The CDR3 DNA reads as TGCGCCAGCAGCCCCATCCTAGCGGGGGGCTCCTACAATGAGCAGTTCTTC.

Remarks on this clonotype: This beta chain is a stray sequence in a library constructed for alpha chains; its clone size is not meaningful. The chain recombines TRBV7-8 with TRBJ2-1; 9 bases fit TRBD2. This CDR3 is built from 15 residues. The germline gives CDR1 SGHVS, CDR2 FQNEAQ. V gave up 5 bases and J gave up 10 bases; unmatched junction bases: 12. CDR3 sequence: CASSADLAGGREQFF. In DNA form, the CDR3 reads TGTGCCAGCAGCGCCGACTTGGCGGGGGGGCGGGAGCAGTTCTTC. The whole variable domain, filled in from reference TRBV7-8 and TRBJ2-1, reads GAGVSQSPRYKVAKRGQDVALRCDPISGHVSLFWYQQALGQGPEFLTYFQNEAQLDKSGLPSDRFFAERPEGSVSTLKIQRTQQEDSAVYLCASSADLAGGREQFFGPGTRLTVL.

This clonotype counts as medium-sized. Being off target in a library aimed at alpha chains, this beta chain has a size of little meaning. The chain combines TRBV20-1 with TRBJ2-5; D possibly matches TRBD1 or TRBD2 (5 bases each). Germline CDR1 is DFQATT and CDR2 is SNEGSKA (reference sequence). CDR3 length: 15 residues. V was shortened by 0 bases and J by 1 base, with 12 bases between the two germline ends. The CDR3 region is CSARDLRDVQETQYF. The CDR3 coding sequence is TGCAGTGCTAGAGATCTCAGGGACGTCCAAGAGACCCAGTACTTC.

This clonotype was observed a few times. A library prepared for alpha chains yielded this beta chain as an off-target read; its size is of little meaning. The genes are TRBV5-6 and TRBJ1-1, with D tentatively TRBD1 (6 bases). This CDR3 is built from 13 residues. Germline V gene sequence: CDR1 SGHDT, CDR2 YYEEEE. V was pared by 2 bases and J by 5 bases, with 10 bases between. This CDR3 is CASSFWGATEAFF. The CDR3 DNA is TGTGCCAGCAGCTTCTGGGGGGCGACTGAAGCTTTCTTT.

This clonotype was found a few times. Within a library made for alpha chains, this beta chain is off target, and its count is uninformative. The genes are TRBV7-2 and TRBJ2-3; 8 bases fit TRBD2. V was clipped by 4 bases and J by 6 bases; unmatched bases: 6. Germline assignment: CDR1 SGHTA and CDR2 FQGNSA. The CDR3 has 14 amino acids. This chain's CDR3 is CASSWGGGPDTQYF. CDR3 coding DNA: TGTGCCAGCAGCTGGGGCGGGGGGCCCGATACGCAGTATTTT.

This clonotype occurred many times. As an off-target read in a library built for alpha chains, this beta chain has a frequency of little significance. The rearrangement links TRBV28 to TRBJ2-5; D gene ambiguous. Germline V gene data show CDR1 as MDHEN and CDR2 as SYDVKM. The CDR3 contains 12 residues. Trimming removed 4 bases from V and 5 bases from J, with 8 bases in between. The CDR3 DNA reads as TGTGCCAGCAGTTCTCCGGCCGAGACCCAGTACTTC. Translating gives CASSSPAETQYF.

In its sample, this clonotype is medium-sized (0.01 to 0.1%). This beta chain is a stray read from a library made for alpha chains; its abundance is not meaningful. This rearrangement joins TRBV27 to TRBJ2-1, with 10 positions matching TRBD2. V was clipped by 5 bases and J by 2 bases; unmatched bases: 3. CDR1 is MNHEY and CDR2 is SMNVEV in the germline V gene (reference sequence). The CDR3 is 15 residues long. In DNA form, the CDR3 reads TGTGCCAGCAGTCAAACTAGCGGGGCCTACAATGAGCAGTTCTTC. It codes for CASSQTSGAYNEQFF.

This clonotype was recorded at least ten times. Being off target in a library aimed at alpha chains, this beta chain has a size of little meaning. The chain uses TRBV6-2 or TRBV6-3 and TRBJ2-5; D is unresolved. The V end was cut by 2 bases, the J end by 2 bases, with 9 bases between. Germline lookup yields CDR1 MNHEY and CDR2 SVGEGT. The CDR3 has 14 residues. CDR3 nucleotide sequence: TGTGCCAGCAGTTACGTGGGTTCGCAAGAGACCCAGTACTTC. Amino acids: CASSYVGSQETQYF.

This clonotype was detected only a few times. Within a library made for alpha chains, this beta chain is off target, and its count is uninformative. The V and J genes are TRBV20-1 and TRBJ2-3, with 10 positions matching TRBD2. V trimming: 5 bases; J trimming: 1 base; junction bases outside the gene matches: 6. The CDR3 spans 15 residues. Germline CDR1 is DFQATT and CDR2 is SNEGSKA (reference sequence). The CDR3 bases are TGCAGTGCTCCGGCTAGCGGGGGCCGCACAGATACGCAGTATTTT. It specifies CSAPASGGRTDTQYF.